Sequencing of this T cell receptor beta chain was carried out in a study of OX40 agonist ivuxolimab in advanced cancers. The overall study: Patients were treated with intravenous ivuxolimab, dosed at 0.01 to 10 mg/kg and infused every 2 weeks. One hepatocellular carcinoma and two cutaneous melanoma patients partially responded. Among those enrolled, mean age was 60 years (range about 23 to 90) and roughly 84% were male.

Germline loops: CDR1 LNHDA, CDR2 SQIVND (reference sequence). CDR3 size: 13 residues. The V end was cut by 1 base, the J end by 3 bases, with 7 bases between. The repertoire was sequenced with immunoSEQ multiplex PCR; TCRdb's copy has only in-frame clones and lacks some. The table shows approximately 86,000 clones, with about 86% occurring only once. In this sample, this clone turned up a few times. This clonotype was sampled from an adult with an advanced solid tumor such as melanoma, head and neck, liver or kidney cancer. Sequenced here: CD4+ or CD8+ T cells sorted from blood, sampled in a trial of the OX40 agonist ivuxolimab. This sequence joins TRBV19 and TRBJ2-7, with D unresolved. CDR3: CASSIGPLYEQYF. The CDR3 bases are TGTGCCAGTAGTATAGGACCGCTCTACGAGCAGTACTTC. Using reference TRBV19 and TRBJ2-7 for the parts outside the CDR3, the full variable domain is DGGITQSPKYLFRKEGQNVTLSCEQNLNHDAMYWYRQDPGQGLRLIYYSQIVNDFQKGDIAEGYSVSREKKESFPLTVTSAQKNPTAFYLCASSIGPLYEQYFGPGTRLTVT.